This T cell receptor (beta chain) was sequenced for a study of T cell changes during pregnancy in multiple sclerosis (dated by TCRdb to the late 2010s). About the investigation overall: In women with multiple sclerosis, the researchers looked at how the T cell repertoire shifted as pregnancy progressed.

The library was generated by the immunoSEQ multiplex PCR assay. TCRdb's version of the immuneACCESS table is confined to in-frame rearrangements and falls short of the full clone set. An unresolved V gene accounts for under half of the shortfall where checked; the remainder is of unknown origin. Counted in this sample were around 17,000 clones; around 96% of them appeared once. Of the sample, about 0.94% falls within the top ten clones. Points on this clone: Its antigen is unknown. Nothing much larger sits one base from this clone, and base qualities are not available.

The CDR3 runs 12 amino acids, cysteine and phenylalanine included. The DNA shown is the 36-base CDR3, in frame from base 1. CDR1 and CDR2 were assigned from the germline V gene (reference sequence) as SGHNT and YYREEE. V is shortened by 4 bases, J by 4 bases, and the region joining them spans 8 bases. The V and J genes are TRBV5-4 and TRBJ2-5; a confident D gene designation cannot be given. The sample consisted of peripheral blood, taken in the third trimester of pregnancy. This TCR was sampled from a female donor with multiple sclerosis, enrolled in a pregnancy study. The DNA is TGTGCCAGCAGCCGGAGCCTAGAGACCCAGTACTTC. It specifies CASSRSLETQYF.